Described below is a single T cell receptor beta chain sequence and its context. Its target is unknown. This specimen comes from a study of cytomegalovirus exposure and HLA in healthy donors. Study outcomes and limitations: Earlier analysis yielded a pattern in which most TCR beta V segments were productive about 90% or about 30% of the time.

Vbeta (60) and Jbeta (13) primers were used in the PCR. Produced via immunoSEQ multiplex PCR; TCRdb's table is partial and in-frame only. The table shows about 140,000 clones, with about 85% occurring only once. CDR1 SNHLY and CDR2 FYNNEI come from the germline V gene. The CDR3 is 11 amino acids. Between the trimmed V and J ends, which lost 2 bases and 10 bases, there was a span of 6 bases. The source of this sequence is a female donor in good health and CMV-seronegative. The specimen sequenced was PBMCs. V gene TRBV2 combines with J gene TRBJ2-1, with D uncertain. CDR3 nucleotide sequence: TGTGCCAGCAGTGAATTTCCGGAGCAGTTCTTC. The encoded protein is CASSEFPEQFF.